These 14 T cell receptor beta chains were all obtained from the same sample, sequenced in a study of sequential checkpoint blockade in melanoma. Data came from immunoSEQ multiplex PCR; TCRdb stores just in-frame clones and leaves some out. Here the sample spans approximately 10,000 clones, less than 80% being singletons. Documented treatment: randomized to nivolumab then ipilimumab (arm A) or the reverse (arm B). Specimen: CD8+ T cells sorted from blood (inferred from file names), collected from a patient given nivolumab and ipilimumab in sequence. These receptors were taken from a human donor with melanoma.

This clone appeared a few times. The chain recombines TRBV14 with TRBJ2-7, with 8 bases fitting TRBD2. Germline values: CDR1 SGHDN, CDR2 FVKESK. V was clipped by 4 bases and J by 6 bases; unmatched bases: 8. The CDR3 spans 14 residues. The CDR3 coding sequence is TGTGCCAGCAGCCTTAGAGCGGGAGCTCCCGAGCAGTACTTC. Its translation: CASSLRAGAPEQYF.

The chain couples TRBV5-1 to TRBJ2-3; 11 nucleotides agree with TRBD2. CDR1 is SGHRS and CDR2 is YFSETQ in the germline V gene. V shed 2 bases and J 3 bases; nucleotides not matched to a gene: 8. This CDR3 has 17 amino acids. The CDR3 region is CASSFLLAGDRTDTQYF. The CDR3 region has the DNA TGCGCCAGCAGCTTCCTACTAGCGGGAGATCGTACAGATACGCAGTATTTT.

V and J are TRBV18 and TRBJ2-5; TRBD2 aligns across 8 bases. This CDR3 spans 17 amino acids. Trimming took 3 bases from V and 2 from J; bases not matched to a gene: 11. Germline V CDR1 and CDR2: KGHSH, LQKENI. The CDR3, as DNA: TGTGCCAGCTCACCCGGGGTAGCGGGGACTTATCAAGAGACCCAGTACTTC. Its protein is CASSPGVAGTYQETQYF.

V and J are TRBV7-2 and TRBJ2-7, with 9 bases matching TRBD1. CDR3 length: 16 amino acids. V dropped 1 base and J dropped 2; count of bases not matched to a gene: 6. Germline V CDR1 and CDR2: SGHTA, FQGNSA. The CDR3 nucleotides are TGTGCCAGCAGCTTAGATGGGACAGGGTGGACCTACGAGCAGTACTTC. The encoded protein is CASSLDGTGWTYEQYF.

Note on this clone: The same CDR3 also results from other DNA sequences found in this sample. The V and J genes are TRBV27 and TRBJ1-5; TRBD1 agrees at 8 bases. V lost 4 bases, J lost 2 bases, and 4 bases stayed unmatched. This CDR3 is 15 amino acids long. Germline V gives CDR1 MNHEY, CDR2 SMNVEV (reference sequence). CDR3 nucleotide sequence: TGTGCCAGCAGTTCAGGGACAGGAGGCAATCAGCCCCAGCATTTT. This sequence encodes CASSSGTGGNQPQHF.

This clone was counted a single time. The V call is TRBV6-6, the J call TRBJ1-2; the match to TRBD1 covers 8 bases. Germline V gene sequence: CDR1 MNHNY, CDR2 SVGAGI (reference sequence). The CDR3 is made up of 15 amino acids. Trimming removed 4 bases from V and 7 bases from J; junction bases left unmatched: 11. CDR3 DNA sequence: TGTGCCAGCAGTTGGCTTGAGGACAGGGTTTTTGGCTACACCTTC. Its protein product is CASSWLEDRVFGYTF.

This clone was seen a few times. The chain combines TRBV7-9 with TRBJ2-1, with 7 positions matching TRBD1. The length of the CDR3 is 13 residues. V shed 5 bases and J 8 bases; nucleotides not matched to a gene: 6. CDR1 and CDR2 from the germline V gene are SEHNR and FQNEAQ (reference sequence). CDR3: CASSEDRSDEQFF. CDR3 bases: TGTGCCAGCAGCGAGGACAGGTCAGATGAGCAGTTCTTC. The variable domain in full, with the rest retrieved from reference TRBV7-9 and TRBJ2-1, is DTGVSQNPRHKITKRGQNVTFRCDPISEHNRLYWYRQTLGQGPEFLTYFQNEAQLEKSRLLSDRFSAERPKGSFSTLEIQRTEQGDSAMYLCASSEDRSDEQFFGPGTRLTVL.

The chain links TRBV4-2 to TRBJ2-5; tentative D call: TRBD2 (7 bases). The CDR3 contains 15 residues. Per germline, CDR1 LGHNA and CDR2 YNFKEQ. The V end lost 3 bases, the J end lost 1 base, and 12 bases lay between the germline ends. DNA of the CDR3: TGTGCCAGCAGCCAGGGAGGGGGGGCCCAAGAGACCCAGTACTTC. It translates to CASSQGGGAQETQYF.

This chain links TRBV4-1 with TRBJ2-3; D is undetermined. The germline V gene encodes CDR1 MGHRA and CDR2 YSYEKL. Trimming removed 1 base from V and 5 bases from J, with 13 bases in between. The CDR3 length is 15 residues. CDR3 protein: CASSQGWANQDTQYF. The CDR3 region has the DNA TGCGCCAGCAGCCAAGGGTGGGCTAATCAAGATACGCAGTATTTT.

The CDR3 coding sequence is TGTGCCACCCGAAGCGGGAGGCCCGGGGAGCTGTTTTTT. Protein: CATRSGRPGELFF. The chain employs TRBV6-6 and TRBJ2-2, with 9 nucleotides matching TRBD2. Per germline, CDR1 MNHNY and CDR2 SVGAGI (reference sequence). The CDR3 is made up of 13 amino acids. V lost 10 bases to trimming and J lost 6 bases; unmatched junction nucleotides: 6.

The gene calls are TRBV11-2 and TRBJ1-1; 8 positions match TRBD1. J gave up 4 bases and V 5 bases, and 9 bases lay outside the gene matches. Germline V gene sequence: CDR1 SGHAT, CDR2 FQNNGV. CDR3 length: 15 amino acids. The chain's CDR3 is CASSLIITGGTEAFF. CDR3 sequence (DNA): TGTGCCAGCAGCCTAATAATCACAGGGGGCACTGAAGCTTTCTTT.

This clone is termed medium-sized. The chain recombines TRBV7-9 with TRBJ1-3, with a weak D call TRBD1 (5 bases). There are 15 residues in the CDR3. Germline V CDR1 and CDR2: SEHNR, FQNEAQ (reference sequence). The ends were cut back, 3 bases at V and 0 bases at J, with 9 bases in the middle. The DNA for the CDR3 is TGTGCCAGCAGCTTGTTAGGGGTCTCTGGAAACACCATATATTTT. Its protein is CASSLLGVSGNTIYF.

The chain combines TRBV27 with TRBJ1-1, with D perhaps matching TRBD1 (5 bases). Trimming left V 8 bases short and J 2 bases short, with 9 bases between. Germline lookup yields CDR1 MNHEY and CDR2 SMNVEV (reference sequence). The CDR3 has 12 residues. CDR3 amino acids: CASGRTNTEAFF. As DNA, the CDR3 is TGTGCCAGCGGGAGGACAAACACTGAAGCTTTCTTT.

This chain uses TRBV9 with TRBJ1-2; TRBD1 agrees at 8 bases. CDR3 length: 14 residues. CDR1 is SGDLS, CDR2 YYNGEE, per germline. The V segment lost 1 base and the J segment 6 bases; nucleotides outside the gene matches: 5. The CDR3 loop is CASSVRTGTDGYTF. For the CDR3, the DNA is TGTGCCAGCAGCGTAAGGACAGGGACCGATGGCTACACCTTC. Using reference TRBV9 and TRBJ1-2 for the parts outside the CDR3, the full variable domain is DSGVTQTPKHLITATGQRVTLRCSPRSGDLSVYWYQQSLDQGLQFLIQYYNGEERAKGNILERFSAQQFPDLHSELNLSSLELGDSALYFCASSVRTGTDGYTFGSGTRLTVV.